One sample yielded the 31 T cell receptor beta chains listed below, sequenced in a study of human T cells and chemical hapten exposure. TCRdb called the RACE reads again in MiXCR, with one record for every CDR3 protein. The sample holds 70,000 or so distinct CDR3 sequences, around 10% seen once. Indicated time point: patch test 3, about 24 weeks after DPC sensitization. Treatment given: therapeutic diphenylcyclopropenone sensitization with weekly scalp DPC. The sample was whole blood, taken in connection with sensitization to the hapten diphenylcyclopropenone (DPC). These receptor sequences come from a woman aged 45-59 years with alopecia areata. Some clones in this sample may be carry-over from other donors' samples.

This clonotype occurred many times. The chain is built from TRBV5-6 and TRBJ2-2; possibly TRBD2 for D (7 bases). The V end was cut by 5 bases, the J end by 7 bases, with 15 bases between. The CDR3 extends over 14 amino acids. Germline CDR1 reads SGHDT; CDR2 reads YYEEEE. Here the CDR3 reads CASRWRGRGGELFF. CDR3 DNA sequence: TGTGCCAGCAGGTGGCGGGGGCGAGGCGGGGAGCTGTTTTTT.

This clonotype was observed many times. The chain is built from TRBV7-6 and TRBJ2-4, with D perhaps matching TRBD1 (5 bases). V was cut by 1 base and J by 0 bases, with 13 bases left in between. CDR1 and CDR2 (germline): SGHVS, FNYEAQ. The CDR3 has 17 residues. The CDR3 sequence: CASSLEDTRLAKNIQYF. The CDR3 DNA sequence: TGTGCCAGCAGCTTAGAGGACACCAGACTAGCCAAAAACATTCAGTACTTC. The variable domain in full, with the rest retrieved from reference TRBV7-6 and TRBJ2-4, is GAGVSQSPRYKVTKRGQDVALRCDPISGHVSLYWYRQALGQGPEFLTYFNYEAQQDKSGLPNDRFSAERPEGSISTLTIQRTEQRDSAMYRCASSLEDTRLAKNIQYFGAGTRLSVL.

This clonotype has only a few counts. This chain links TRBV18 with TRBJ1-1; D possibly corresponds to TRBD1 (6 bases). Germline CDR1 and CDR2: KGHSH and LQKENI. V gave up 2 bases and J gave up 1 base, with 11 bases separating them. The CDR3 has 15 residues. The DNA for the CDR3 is TGTGCCAGCTCACCAACCCGGGACAAGAACACTGAAGCTTTCTTT. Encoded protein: CASSPTRDKNTEAFF.

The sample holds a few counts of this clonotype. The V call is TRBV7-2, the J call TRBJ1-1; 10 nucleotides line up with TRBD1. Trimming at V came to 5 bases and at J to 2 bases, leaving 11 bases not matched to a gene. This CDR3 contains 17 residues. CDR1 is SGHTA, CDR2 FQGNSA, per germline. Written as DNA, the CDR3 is TGTGCCAGCAGCCCGCACCGACAGGGGGCGTCAAACACTGAAGCTTTCTTT. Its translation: CASSPHRQGASNTEAFF.

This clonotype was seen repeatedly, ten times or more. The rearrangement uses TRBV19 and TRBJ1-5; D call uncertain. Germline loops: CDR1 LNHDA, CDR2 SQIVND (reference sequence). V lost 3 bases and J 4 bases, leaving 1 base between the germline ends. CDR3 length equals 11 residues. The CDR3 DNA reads TGTGCCAGTAGTATGAATCAGCCCCAGCATTTT. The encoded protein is CASSMNQPQHF.

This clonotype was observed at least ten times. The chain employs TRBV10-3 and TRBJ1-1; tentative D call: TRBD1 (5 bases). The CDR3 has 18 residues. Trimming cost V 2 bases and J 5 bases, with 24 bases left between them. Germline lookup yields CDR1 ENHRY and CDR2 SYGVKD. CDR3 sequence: CAISEPPRGDPHRTEAFF. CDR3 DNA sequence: TGTGCCATCAGTGAGCCCCCCCGGGGGGATCCTCACAGGACTGAAGCTTTCTTT.

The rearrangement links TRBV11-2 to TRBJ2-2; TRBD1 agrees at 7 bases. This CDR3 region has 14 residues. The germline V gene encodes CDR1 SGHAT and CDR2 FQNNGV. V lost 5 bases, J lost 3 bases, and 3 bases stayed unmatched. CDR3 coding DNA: TGTGCCAGCAGCCCCGGACAGGACACCGGGGAGCTGTTTTTT. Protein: CASSPGQDTGELFF.

The CDR3 nucleotides are TGTGCCAGCAGTTACGACATCTCAACTAATGAAAAACTGTTTTTT. The encoded protein is CASSYDISTNEKLFF. The chain joins TRBV12-3 or TRBV12-4 to TRBJ1-4; no reliable D call. Trimming took 4 bases from V and 0 from J, leaving 9 bases between them. This CDR3 has 15 residues.

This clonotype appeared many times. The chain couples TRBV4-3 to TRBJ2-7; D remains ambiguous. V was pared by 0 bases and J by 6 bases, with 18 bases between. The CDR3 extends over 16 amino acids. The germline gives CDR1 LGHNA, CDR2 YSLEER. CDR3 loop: CASSQEPPPAVGEQYF. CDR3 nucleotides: TGCGCCAGCAGCCAAGAGCCCCCGCCGGCGGTTGGCGAGCAGTACTTC.

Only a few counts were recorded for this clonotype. CDR3: CASSELSGVGTQYF. The CDR3 DNA is TGTGCCAGCAGTGAACTTAGCGGCGTAGGGACCCAGTACTTC. This sequence joins TRBV2 and TRBJ2-5; D is possibly TRBD2 (6 bases). V was clipped by 2 bases and J by 7 bases, with 14 bases between them. Germline assignment: CDR1 SNHLY and CDR2 FYNNEI. This CDR3 has 14 amino acids.

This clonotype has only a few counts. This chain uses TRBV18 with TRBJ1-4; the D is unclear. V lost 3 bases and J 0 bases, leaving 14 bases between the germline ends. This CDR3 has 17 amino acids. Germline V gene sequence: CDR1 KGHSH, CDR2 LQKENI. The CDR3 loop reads CASSPRNSGATNEKLFF. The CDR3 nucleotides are TGTGCCAGCTCACCTCGAAACAGTGGGGCAACTAATGAAAAACTGTTTTTT. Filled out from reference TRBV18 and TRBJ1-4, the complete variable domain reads NAGVMQNPRHLVRRRGQEARLRCSPMKGHSHVYWYRQLPEEGLKFMVYLQKENIIDESGMPKERFSAEFPKEGPSILRIQQVVRGDSAAYFCASSPRNSGATNEKLFFGSGTQLSVL.

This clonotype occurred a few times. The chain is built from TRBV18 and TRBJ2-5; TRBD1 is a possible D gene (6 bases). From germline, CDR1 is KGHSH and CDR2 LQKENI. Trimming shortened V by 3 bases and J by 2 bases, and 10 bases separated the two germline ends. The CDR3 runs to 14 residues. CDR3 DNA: TGTGCCAGCTCACCTACGACAGGACAAGAGACCCAGTACTTC. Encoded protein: CASSPTTGQETQYF.

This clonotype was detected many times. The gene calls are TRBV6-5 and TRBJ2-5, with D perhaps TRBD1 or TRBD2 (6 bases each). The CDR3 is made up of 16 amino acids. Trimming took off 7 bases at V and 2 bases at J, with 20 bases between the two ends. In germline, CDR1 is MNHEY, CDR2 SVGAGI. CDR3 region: CASTKGGAGWQETQYF. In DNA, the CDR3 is TGTGCCAGCACAAAGGGGGGCGCGGGCTGGCAAGAGACCCAGTACTTC.

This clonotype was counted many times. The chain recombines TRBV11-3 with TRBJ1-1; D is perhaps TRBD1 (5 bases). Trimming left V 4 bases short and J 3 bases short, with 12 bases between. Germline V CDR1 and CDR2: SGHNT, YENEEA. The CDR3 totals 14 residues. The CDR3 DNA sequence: TGTGCCAGCAGCTCGAACACAGGAGACACTGAAGCTTTCTTT. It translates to CASSSNTGDTEAFF.

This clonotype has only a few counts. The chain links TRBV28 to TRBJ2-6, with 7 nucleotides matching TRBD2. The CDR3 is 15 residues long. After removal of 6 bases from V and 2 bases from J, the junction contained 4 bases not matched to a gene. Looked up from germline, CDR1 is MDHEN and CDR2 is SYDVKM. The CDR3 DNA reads TGTGCCAGCAGCCAAGCGGGAACTGGGGCCAACGTCCTGACTTTC. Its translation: CASSQAGTGANVLTF.

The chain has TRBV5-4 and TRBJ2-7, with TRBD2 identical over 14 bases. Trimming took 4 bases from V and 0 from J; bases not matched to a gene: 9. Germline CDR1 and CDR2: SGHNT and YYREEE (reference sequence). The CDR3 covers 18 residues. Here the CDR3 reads CASSRSGTSGGSSYEQYF. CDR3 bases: TGTGCCAGCAGCCGAAGCGGGACTAGCGGGGGAAGCTCCTACGAGCAGTACTTC.

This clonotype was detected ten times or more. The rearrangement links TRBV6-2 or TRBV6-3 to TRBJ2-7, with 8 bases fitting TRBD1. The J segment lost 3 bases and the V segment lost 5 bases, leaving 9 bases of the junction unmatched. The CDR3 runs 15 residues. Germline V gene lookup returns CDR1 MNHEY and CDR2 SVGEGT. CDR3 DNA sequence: TGTGCCAGCAGTGAGGAAGGACAGGGAGGCTACGAGCAGTACTTC. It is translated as CASSEEGQGGYEQYF.

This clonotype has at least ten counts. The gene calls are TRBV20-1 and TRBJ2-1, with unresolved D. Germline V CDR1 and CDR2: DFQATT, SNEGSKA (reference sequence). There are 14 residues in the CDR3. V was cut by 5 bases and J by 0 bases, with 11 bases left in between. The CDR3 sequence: CSALTPSSYNEQFF. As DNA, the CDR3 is TGCAGTGCTCTGACGCCCAGCTCCTACAATGAGCAGTTCTTC.

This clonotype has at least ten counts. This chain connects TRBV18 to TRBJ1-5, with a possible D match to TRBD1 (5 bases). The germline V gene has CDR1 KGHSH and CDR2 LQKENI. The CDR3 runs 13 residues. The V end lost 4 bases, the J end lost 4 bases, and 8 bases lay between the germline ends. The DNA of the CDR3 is TGTGCCAGCTCACAGGGGCGAAATCAGCCCCAGCATTTT. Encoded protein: CASSQGRNQPQHF.

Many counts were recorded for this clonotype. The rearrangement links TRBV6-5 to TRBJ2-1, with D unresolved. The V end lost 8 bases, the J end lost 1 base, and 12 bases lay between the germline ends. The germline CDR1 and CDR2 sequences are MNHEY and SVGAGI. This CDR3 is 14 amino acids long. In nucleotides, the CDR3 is TGTGCCAGCTCACATGGTGGGTCCTACAATGAGCAGTTCTTC. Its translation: CASSHGGSYNEQFF.

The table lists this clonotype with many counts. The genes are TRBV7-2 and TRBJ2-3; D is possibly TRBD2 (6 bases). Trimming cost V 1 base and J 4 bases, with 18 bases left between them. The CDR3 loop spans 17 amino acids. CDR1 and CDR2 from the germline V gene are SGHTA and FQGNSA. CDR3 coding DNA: TGTGCCAGCAGCTTAGGTTGGCTAGCGCGAAGGGCAGATACGCAGTATTTT. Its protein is CASSLGWLARRADTQYF.

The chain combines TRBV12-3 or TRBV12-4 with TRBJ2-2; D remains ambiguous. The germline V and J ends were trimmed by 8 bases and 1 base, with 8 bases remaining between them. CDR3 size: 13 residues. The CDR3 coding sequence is TGTGCCAGCTTAGATAAGAACACCGGGGAGCTGTTTTTT. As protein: CASLDKNTGELFF.

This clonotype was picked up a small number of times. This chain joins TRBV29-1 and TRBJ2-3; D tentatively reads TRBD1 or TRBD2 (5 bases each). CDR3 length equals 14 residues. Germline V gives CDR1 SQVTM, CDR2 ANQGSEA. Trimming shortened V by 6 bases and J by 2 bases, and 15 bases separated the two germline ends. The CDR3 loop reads CSVGPGLLTDTQYF. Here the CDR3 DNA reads TGCAGCGTGGGACCGGGCCTACTCACAGATACGCAGTATTTT.

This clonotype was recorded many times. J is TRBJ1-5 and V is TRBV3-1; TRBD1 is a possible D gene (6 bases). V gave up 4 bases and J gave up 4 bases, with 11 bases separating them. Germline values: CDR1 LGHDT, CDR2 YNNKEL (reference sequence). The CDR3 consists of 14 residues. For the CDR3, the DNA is TGTGCCAGCAGCCTCAACAGGGCGAATCAGCCCCAGCATTTT. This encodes CASSLNRANQPQHF.

DNA for the CDR3: TGTGCCAGCAGTTTAGCGCATGGCGGGGTTAGCACAGATACGCAGTATTTT. It specifies CASSLAHGGVSTDTQYF. The chain links TRBV12-3 or TRBV12-4 to TRBJ2-3, with D tentatively TRBD2 (6 bases). V lost 0 bases to trimming and J lost 0 bases, with 13 bases between them. The CDR3 totals 17 residues.

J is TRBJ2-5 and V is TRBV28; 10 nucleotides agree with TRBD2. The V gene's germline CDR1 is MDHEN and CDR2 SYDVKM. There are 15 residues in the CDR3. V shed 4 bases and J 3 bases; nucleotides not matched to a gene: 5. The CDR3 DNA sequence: TGTGCCAGCAGTTCCCCAGCGGGGGGGGAAGAGACCCAGTACTTC. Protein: CASSSPAGGEETQYF.

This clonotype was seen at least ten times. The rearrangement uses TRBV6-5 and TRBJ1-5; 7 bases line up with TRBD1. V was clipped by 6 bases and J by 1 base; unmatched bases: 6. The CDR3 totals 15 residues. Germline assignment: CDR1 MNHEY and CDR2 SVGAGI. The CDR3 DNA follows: TGTGCCAGCAGCCAGACAGGGTACAGCAATCAGCCCCAGCATTTT. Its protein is CASSQTGYSNQPQHF.

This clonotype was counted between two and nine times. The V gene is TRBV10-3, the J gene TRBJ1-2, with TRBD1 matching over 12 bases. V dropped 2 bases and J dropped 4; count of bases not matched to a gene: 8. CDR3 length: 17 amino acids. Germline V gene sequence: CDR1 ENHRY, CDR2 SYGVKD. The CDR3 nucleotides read TGTGCCATCAGTGAGGAAGGGACAGGGGGCTTCGGCTATGGCTACACCTTC. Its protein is CAISEEGTGGFGYGYTF.

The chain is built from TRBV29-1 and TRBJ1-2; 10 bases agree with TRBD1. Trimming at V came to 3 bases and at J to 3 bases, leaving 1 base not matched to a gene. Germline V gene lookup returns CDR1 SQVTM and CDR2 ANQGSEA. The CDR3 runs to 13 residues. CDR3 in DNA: TGCAGCGTTGATGGGACAGGGGACTATGGCTACACCTTC. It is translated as CSVDGTGDYGYTF.

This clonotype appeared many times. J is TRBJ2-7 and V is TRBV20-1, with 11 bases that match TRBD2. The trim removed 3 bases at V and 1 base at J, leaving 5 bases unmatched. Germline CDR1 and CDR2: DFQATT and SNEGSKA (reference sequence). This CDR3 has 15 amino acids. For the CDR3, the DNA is TGCAGTGCTAGGAAGGGACTAGCGGCTTCCTACGAGCAGTACTTC. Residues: CSARKGLAASYEQYF.

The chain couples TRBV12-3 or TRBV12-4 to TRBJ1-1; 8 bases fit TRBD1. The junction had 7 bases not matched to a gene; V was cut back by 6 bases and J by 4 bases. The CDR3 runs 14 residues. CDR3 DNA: TGTGCCAGCAGCCGGGGACAGGAGGCCACTGAAGCTTTCTTT. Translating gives CASSRGQEATEAFF.